A single sample gave rise to the 27 T cell receptor beta chains below, sequenced in a study of cytomegalovirus exposure and HLA in healthy donors (dated by TCRdb to about 2017). Libraries were constructed by the immunoSEQ multiplex PCR assay. For the multiplex PCR, a mixture combining 60 forward primers for TCR Vbeta segments and 13 reverse primers for TCR Jbeta segments was used. In its TCRdb copy, this immuneACCESS table keeps in-frame sequences only and misses some clones. Where compared with another copy, unresolved V genes explain less than half of these, and the others have no known cause. The sample contains about 140,000 clones, less than 85% of them found a single time. The biggest ten clones account for about 2% of the sample. The sample was PBMCs. All receptors derive from a man in his forties in good health and CMV-seronegative.

The chain carries TRBV28 and TRBJ2-7; D possibly corresponds to TRBD1 (6 bases). The V end was cut by 10 bases, the J end by 3 bases, with 13 bases between. This CDR3 has 12 amino acids. CDR1 and CDR2 (germline): MDHEN, SYDVKM. The CDR3 spells CAIGQLDYEQYF. CDR3 in DNA: TGTGCCATCGGACAGCTGGACTACGAGCAGTACTTC.

This clone was counted between two and nine times. The chain uses TRBV5-1 and TRBJ1-3, with TRBD1 matching 8 bases. The CDR3 sequence is 16 residues long. Per germline, CDR1 SGHRS and CDR2 YFSETQ. V dropped 0 bases and J dropped 4; count of bases not matched to a gene: 6. DNA of the CDR3: TGCGCCAGCAGCTTGGCCCCCCAGGGGGCCGGAAACACCATATATTTT. This encodes CASSLAPQGAGNTIYF.

The chain couples TRBV29-1 to TRBJ2-7, with 8 bases aligning to TRBD2. The germline CDR1 and CDR2 sequences are SQVTM and ANQGSEA. The CDR3 covers 14 residues. Unmatched junction bases numbered 10, after V lost 4 bases and J lost 5 bases. The CDR3 nucleotides read TGCAGCGTTGGCCCGAGCGGGAGTCCCAACGAGCAGTACTTC. Translated, it gives CSVGPSGSPNEQYF.

The V call is TRBV4-2, the J call TRBJ2-7, with D perhaps matching TRBD2 (5 bases). Trimming shortened V by 0 bases and J by 2 bases, and 14 bases separated the two germline ends. This CDR3 has 16 amino acids. CDR1 is LGHNA and CDR2 is YNFKEQ in the germline V gene. The CDR3 DNA reads TGTGCCAGCAGCCAAGAGAAGAGCGGAGCGGCCTACGAGCAGTACTTC. It encodes CASSQEKSGAAYEQYF.

V is TRBV11-1 and J is TRBJ2-7, with 7 nucleotides matching TRBD1. This CDR3 has 14 residues. The germline gives CDR1 SGHAT, CDR2 FQDESV (reference sequence). Unmatched junction bases numbered 3, after V lost 4 bases and J lost 0 bases. Written as DNA, the CDR3 is TGTGCCAGCAGCTCCCGGGACAGCTCCTACGAGCAGTACTTC. This translates into CASSSRDSSYEQYF.

The chain carries TRBV27 and TRBJ1-1; tentatively, D is TRBD1 (5 bases). V lost 0 bases, J lost 1 base, and 6 bases lay in between. Germline values: CDR1 MNHEY, CDR2 SMNVEV (reference sequence). CDR3 size: 14 residues. The chain's CDR3 is CASSLSGPNTEAFF. Written as DNA, the CDR3 is TGTGCCAGCAGTTTATCGGGGCCGAACACTGAAGCTTTCTTT.

This chain links TRBV28 with TRBJ2-7, with 7 positions matching TRBD1. The CDR3 spans 14 residues. Germline V gene data show CDR1 as MDHEN and CDR2 as SYDVKM. The ends lost 6 bases at V and 4 bases at J; junction bases unmatched: 9. This CDR3 is CASRLQGSRYEQYF. The CDR3 region has the DNA TGTGCCAGCAGGCTACAGGGGTCCCGTTACGAGCAGTACTTC.

The gene calls are TRBV7-9 and TRBJ2-7; the match to TRBD2 covers 12 bases. Germline V gene lookup returns CDR1 SEHNR and CDR2 FQNEAQ (reference sequence). The J segment lost 1 base and the V segment lost 4 bases, leaving 5 bases of the junction unmatched. The CDR3 has 16 residues. In DNA form, the CDR3 reads TGTGCCAGCAGCTCCACGACTAGCGGGGGATCCTACGAGCAGTACTTC. It codes for CASSSTTSGGSYEQYF. The full variable domain, rest sourced from reference TRBV7-9 and TRBJ2-7, is DTGVSQNPRHKITKRGQNVTFRCDPISEHNRLYWYRQTLGQGPEFLTYFQNEAQLEKSRLLSDRFSAERPKGSFSTLEIQRTEQGDSAMYLCASSSTTSGGSYEQYFGPGTRLTVT.

The chain joins TRBV7-9 to TRBJ1-4; the match to TRBD1 covers 7 bases. Germline V CDR1 and CDR2: SEHNR, FQNEAQ (reference sequence). Unmatched junction bases numbered 4, after V lost 5 bases and J lost 4 bases. CDR3 length: 14 residues. The CDR3, as DNA: TGTGCCAGCAGCCAAGGGGGCCTTAATGAAAAACTGTTTTTT. Encoded protein: CASSQGGLNEKLFF.

This clone was detected only once. The chain joins TRBV7-7 to TRBJ2-5; D is perhaps TRBD1 (5 bases). Germline V gene data show CDR1 as SSHAT and CDR2 as FNYEAQ (reference sequence). Trimming stripped 2 bases from V and 4 bases from J, with 11 bases between. The CDR3 covers 14 residues. The CDR3 is CASSLQGVRETQYF. CDR3 in DNA: TGTGCCAGCAGCTTACAGGGTGTAAGAGAGACCCAGTACTTC.

This chain connects TRBV9 to TRBJ2-1, with 8 bases fitting TRBD2. The germline V gene encodes CDR1 SGDLS and CDR2 YYNGEE. This CDR3 has 17 residues. V trimming: 0 bases; J trimming: 5 bases; junction bases outside the gene matches: 10. CDR3 nucleotide sequence: TGTGCCAGCAGCGTAGGACCCCAGAGCGGGAGTCACAATGAGCAGTTCTTC. This gives the protein CASSVGPQSGSHNEQFF. Using reference TRBV9 and TRBJ2-1 for the parts outside the CDR3, the full variable domain is DSGVTQTPKHLITATGQRVTLRCSPRSGDLSVYWYQQSLDQGLQFLIQYYNGEERAKGNILERFSAQQFPDLHSELNLSSLELGDSALYFCASSVGPQSGSHNEQFFGPGTRLTVL.

V and J are TRBV10-2 and TRBJ2-7, with 11 positions matching TRBD2. J gave up 0 bases and V 4 bases, and 14 bases lay outside the gene matches. This CDR3 region has 19 residues. From germline, CDR1 is WSHSY and CDR2 SAAADI. CDR3 nucleotide sequence: TGCGCCAGCAGTGGGGAGATGGGACTAGCGGTTGGGAGCTCCTACGAGCAGTACTTC. It yields the protein CASSGEMGLAVGSSYEQYF.

The CDR3 spells CASSLAGRGNSDTQYF. In nucleotides, the CDR3 is TGTGCCAGCAGCTTGGCTGGCAGGGGGAATTCAGATACGCAGTATTTT. The chain recombines TRBV5-6 with TRBJ2-3; 7 bases match TRBD1. The J segment lost 4 bases and the V segment lost 0 bases, leaving 8 bases of the junction unmatched. This CDR3 has 16 amino acids. Germline V gene sequence: CDR1 SGHDT, CDR2 YYEEEE.

This chain uses TRBV30 with TRBJ2-5, with 8 bases that match TRBD1. The CDR3 is 14 residues long. The V gene end was trimmed by 5 bases and the J gene end by 2 bases; junction bases not matched to a gene: 7. Germline assignment: CDR1 GTSNPN and CDR2 SVGIG (reference sequence). CDR3: CAWGRGTGQETQYF. Written as DNA, the CDR3 is TGTGCCTGGGGTCGCGGGACAGGACAAGAGACCCAGTACTTC.

This chain connects TRBV27 to TRBJ2-1; 9 bases align to TRBD2. The V segment lost 4 bases and the J segment 6 bases; nucleotides outside the gene matches: 13. This CDR3 is 17 amino acids long. Germline V gene data show CDR1 as MNHEY and CDR2 as SMNVEV (reference sequence). Written as DNA, the CDR3 is TGTGCCAGCAGTTCGACCGCGTGGGGGCGGGAGGGCAATGAGCAGTTCTTC. As protein: CASSSTAWGREGNEQFF.

The J gene is TRBJ1-1, the V gene TRBV28; TRBD1 might be the D (6 bases). V was trimmed by 3 bases and J by 4 bases, leaving 15 bases between them. Germline V lookup: CDR1 MDHEN, CDR2 SYDVKM. The CDR3 loop spans 15 amino acids. The CDR3 sequence: CASSFRTAVSTEAFF. The CDR3, as DNA: TGTGCCAGCAGTTTCCGGACAGCAGTAAGCACTGAAGCTTTCTTT.

In this sample, this clone turned up once. This chain uses TRBV20-1 with TRBJ2-7; D possibly corresponds to TRBD1 (6 bases). The CDR3 loop spans 11 amino acids. Germline V gene data show CDR1 as DFQATT and CDR2 as SNEGSKA (reference sequence). The V and J ends lost 7 bases and 4 bases respectively, with 11 bases between them. CDR3 coding DNA: TGCAGTGTAGGGACATCATACGAGCAGTACTTC. This gives the protein CSVGTSYEQYF.

The chain carries TRBV6-1 and TRBJ1-6, with 10 bases that match TRBD1. This CDR3 is 15 amino acids long. The ends lost 5 bases at V and 7 bases at J; junction bases unmatched: 5. Germline V gene data show CDR1 as MNHNS and CDR2 as SASEGT. The chain's CDR3 is CASSMGQGSNSPLHF. CDR3 sequence (DNA): TGTGCCAGCAGTATGGGACAGGGGAGCAATTCACCCCTCCACTTT.

The J gene is TRBJ2-3, the V gene TRBV6-4, with TRBD2 matching 10 bases. Germline CDR1 MRHNA, CDR2 SNTAGT. J gave up 0 bases and V 2 bases, and 2 bases lay outside the gene matches. There are 16 residues in the CDR3. This CDR3 is CASSDLAGASTDTQYF. CDR3 bases: TGTGCCAGCAGTGACCTAGCGGGGGCCAGCACAGATACGCAGTATTTT.

This chain connects TRBV28 to TRBJ1-6; no reliable D call. V was pared by 5 bases and J by 14 bases, with 10 bases between. Germline-derived CDR1 and CDR2 are MDHEN and SYDVKM. This CDR3 spans 11 amino acids. The CDR3 spells CASSLSSALHF. For the CDR3, the DNA is TGTGCCAGCAGTCTCTCCTCGGCCCTCCACTTT.

V is TRBV10-3 and J is TRBJ2-5; 7 bases are a match to TRBD2. CDR3 length: 13 residues. J gave up 2 bases and V 9 bases, and 6 bases lay outside the gene matches. The V gene's germline CDR1 is ENHRY and CDR2 SYGVKD. The chain's CDR3 is CAMGREIQETQYF. The CDR3 DNA reads TGTGCCATGGGGCGGGAGATTCAAGAGACCCAGTACTTC.

The chain recombines TRBV5-4 with TRBJ1-6; 7 bases are a match to TRBD1. With 3 bases clipped from V and 8 bases from J, the junction kept 2 bases outside the gene matches. Germline-derived CDR1 and CDR2 are SGHNT and YYREEE (reference sequence). CDR3 length equals 13 residues. The CDR3 spells CASSWTGDSPLHF. The CDR3 DNA is TGTGCCAGCAGCTGGACAGGAGATTCACCCCTCCACTTT.

V usage is TRBV6-5 and J usage is TRBJ2-5; a weak D match, TRBD1 (5 bases). CDR3 size: 14 residues. V lost 0 bases and J 5 bases, leaving 10 bases between the germline ends. Germline V lookup: CDR1 MNHEY, CDR2 SVGAGI. For the CDR3, the DNA is TGTGCCAGCAGTTACTCGTGGGGCGCGGAGACCCAGTACTTC. It codes for CASSYSWGAETQYF.

This clone has only one observation. DNA for the CDR3: TGCGCCAGCAGCCAATCCGGGACACCAAGTGAAAAACTGTTTTTT. This encodes CASSQSGTPSEKLFF. This chain joins TRBV4-1 and TRBJ1-4; possibly TRBD1 for D (6 bases). Germline V lookup: CDR1 MGHRA, CDR2 YSYEKL. Trimming shortened V by 2 bases and J by 7 bases, and 14 bases separated the two germline ends. The CDR3 consists of 15 residues.

In its sample, this clone was seen a few times. One end of the junction fails to match germline, which may point to a read error. The J gene is TRBJ2-2, the V gene TRBV4-2; 7 positions agree with TRBD2. The CDR3 has 13 residues. Germline-derived CDR1 and CDR2 are LGHNA and YNFKEQ. CDR3 region: CASSPGGPRGAVF. CDR3 sequence (DNA): TGTGCCAGCAGCCCGGGGGGTCCCCGGGGAGCTGTTTTT.

V is TRBV28 and J is TRBJ1-2, with a weak D call TRBD1 (6 bases). Trimming took off 2 bases at V and 6 bases at J, with 22 bases between the two ends. Germline-derived CDR1 and CDR2 are MDHEN and SYDVKM. The CDR3 totals 17 residues. The CDR3 here is CASSLVSPNRALDGYTF. The DNA for the CDR3 is TGTGCCAGCAGTTTAGTGTCCCCAAACAGGGCTTTGGATGGCTACACCTTC.

The chain is built from TRBV5-1 and TRBJ2-3, with a possible D match to TRBD2 (6 bases). The CDR3 has 15 amino acids. V was pared by 6 bases and J by 0 bases, with 14 bases between. The germline gives CDR1 SGHRS, CDR2 YFSETQ. CDR3 bases: TGCGCCAGCAAGACGGGACTTCCTAGCACAGATACGCAGTATTTT. Protein product: CASKTGLPSTDTQYF.